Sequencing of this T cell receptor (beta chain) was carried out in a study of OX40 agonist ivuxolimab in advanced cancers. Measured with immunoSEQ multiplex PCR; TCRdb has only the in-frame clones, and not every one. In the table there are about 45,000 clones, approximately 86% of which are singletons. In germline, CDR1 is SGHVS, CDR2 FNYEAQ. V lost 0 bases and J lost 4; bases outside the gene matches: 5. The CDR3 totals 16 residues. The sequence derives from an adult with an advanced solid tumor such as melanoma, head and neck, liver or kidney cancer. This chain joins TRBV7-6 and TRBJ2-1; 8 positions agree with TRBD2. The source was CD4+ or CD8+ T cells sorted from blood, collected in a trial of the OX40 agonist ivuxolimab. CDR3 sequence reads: CASSLAMERGYNEQFF. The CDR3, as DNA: TGTGCCAGCAGCTTAGCCATGGAGCGGGGGTACAATGAGCAGTTCTTC.